This T cell receptor beta chain was retrieved from a study of post-analysis software for immune sequencing data. Study-level points and caveats: Multiple sclerosis patients had significantly lower normalized Chao1 diversity than controls. Higher frequency in patients than in controls was seen for 5 or 6 TRBV segments, with TRBV5-6, TRBV5-1 and TRBV20-1 among them. F-measure co-clustering was strong for batch-matched samples.

Libraries were made from TCR beta cDNA, and they carried unique molecular identifiers. TCRdb reprocessed the PCR reads with MiXCR, giving one entry per CDR3 protein. The sample contains almost 700,000 distinct CDR3 sequences, about 60% of which appear only once. There are 11 residues in the CDR3. CDR1 and CDR2 from the germline V gene are SGHRS and YFSETQ. The ends were cut back, 0 bases at V and 11 bases at J, with 8 bases in the middle. To note about this clonotype: The antigen remains unidentified.

The source is a girl aged 2-10 years with multiple sclerosis. The sample comprised blood. V and J are TRBV5-1 and TRBJ1-1; no firm D call. The DNA of the CDR3 is TGCGCCAGCAGCTTGGAAGATCACGCTTTCTTT. Amino acids: CASSLEDHAFF.